The present T cell receptor (beta chain) was sequenced within a study of blood T cell repertoires in COVID-19. The CDR3 has 14 amino acids. Germline CDR1 is MNHEY and CDR2 is SVGAGI. Trimming removed 7 bases from V and 6 bases from J; junction bases left unmatched: 8. Sequenced by immunoSEQ multiplex PCR; TCRdb stores in-frame clones only, minus some. In the table there are around 210,000 clones, 85% of which are singletons. The chain joins TRBV6-5 to TRBJ1-5; 8 bases fit TRBD1. This receptor was taken from a man aged 55 to 70 with COVID-19, enrolled during active disease. Specimen: peripheral blood. The CDR3 loop is CASMVRGHGQPQHF. In DNA form, the CDR3 reads TGTGCCAGCATGGTCAGGGGGCATGGTCAGCCCCAGCATTTT.